This T cell receptor (beta chain) was sequenced during a study of blood T cell repertoires in COVID-19. Study details: The United States, Italy and Spain supplied acute and convalescent COVID-19 samples. T cells, B-cell-depleted T cells, or PBMCs supplied cDNA or gDNA.

Authors' data handling: Cell counts per sample came from amplifying reference gene primers. Generated by immunoSEQ multiplex PCR, the TCRdb table keeps only in-frame clones and is missing some. V and J calls and clone size come straight from that table; D and trimming were deduced from the DNA. The sample has fewer than 55,000 clones; about four fifths are singletons. In this sample, this clone turned up a few times. Sequencing was carried out using peripheral blood. The source is a man between 65 and 85 years old with active COVID-19.

CDR3 DNA: TGTGCCAGCAGCCTGCAGCGGGAGCTGAACACCGGGGAGCTGTTTTTT. It yields the protein CASSLQRELNTGELFF. V gene TRBV14 combines with J gene TRBJ2-2; 8 bases are shared with TRBD2. The CDR3 extends over 16 amino acids. V shed 4 bases, J shed 1 base, and the junction held 5 bases outside the gene matches. Looked up from germline, CDR1 is SGHDN and CDR2 is FVKESK. Looking up the rest from reference TRBV14 and TRBJ2-2 gives the full variable domain: EAGVTQFPSHSVIEKGQTVTLRCDPISGHDNLYWYRRVMGKEIKFLLHFVKESKQDESGMPNNRFLAERTGGTYSTLKVQPAELEDSGVYFCASSLQRELNTGELFFGEGSRLTVL.